This T cell receptor beta chain was recorded in a study of T cells expressing NK-cell markers. As the method of synthesis, 5'RACE template switching with UMIs yielded TCR beta cDNA. Reanalyzing the 5' RACE reads, TCRdb keeps one entry per CDR3 protein, without DNA. The sample has 140,000 to 150,000 distinct CDR3 sequences. This CDR3 is built from 19 residues. Germline CDR1 and CDR2: ENHRY and SYGVKD. This receptor was taken from a man aged 18 to 35 in good health. Sequencing input: blood T cells: a sorted CD56 or NKG2C T cell subset, CD4+ or CD8+ T cells, or bulk PBMC T cells (not recorded which). The J gene is TRBJ2-3, the V gene TRBV10-3; TCRdb outputs TRBD2, but without DNA this stays unchecked. The CDR3: CAISGSAGASRGDTDTQYF.